A single sample is the source of the 27 T cell receptor beta chains below, sequenced in a study of blood T cell repertoires in COVID-19. The protocol was immunoSEQ multiplex PCR, while the TCRdb copy is restricted to in-frame clones and leaves out a portion. Of over 80,000 clones in the sample, roughly nine tenths were seen once. Sequencing was done on a sample of peripheral blood. The receptors were gathered from a human donor with active COVID-19. The donor label of this sample is uncertain.

Concerning this clone: One end of the junction varies from germline; a read error may be responsible. The V gene is TRBV6-5, the J gene TRBJ2-5, with 9 bases lining up with TRBD1. Looked up from germline, CDR1 is MNHEY and CDR2 is SVGAGI. The CDR3 loop spans 14 amino acids. CDR3 bases: TGTGCCAGCAGTTATCTCTTGGGGACAGGGAAAGAGGACTTC. It translates to CASSYLLGTGKEDF.

The chain uses TRBV14 and TRBJ1-1; D is undetermined. This CDR3 region has 12 residues. Trimming took 4 bases from V and 5 from J, leaving 8 bases between them. From germline, CDR1 is SGHDN and CDR2 FVKESK. In DNA form, the CDR3 reads TGTGCCAGCAGCCCCGGTTGGACTGAAGCTTTCTTT. This codes for CASSPGWTEAFF.

The rearrangement links TRBV19 to TRBJ1-5; D is possibly TRBD1 (5 bases). The CDR3 runs to 13 residues. The germline V and J ends were trimmed by 5 bases and 7 bases, with 12 bases remaining between them. In germline, CDR1 is LNHDA, CDR2 SQIVND (reference sequence). CDR3 sequence reads: CASSYGGGQPQHF. The CDR3, as DNA: TGTGCCAGTAGTTATGGGGGAGGGCAGCCCCAGCATTTT.

The DNA of the CDR3 is TGTGCCAGCAGCTCGGGACCGGGACAGGCTGCCTACGAGCAGTACTTC. Translating gives CASSSGPGQAAYEQYF. This sequence joins TRBV2 and TRBJ2-7; 8 bases map to TRBD1. CDR1 is SNHLY and CDR2 is FYNNEI in the germline V gene. Unmatched junction bases numbered 12, after V lost 6 bases and J lost 2 bases. The CDR3 covers 16 residues.

The chain carries TRBV11-3 and TRBJ1-1; D is unclear. This CDR3 spans 13 amino acids. The germline V gene encodes CDR1 SGHNT and CDR2 YENEEA. V gave up 5 bases and J gave up 1 base, with 8 bases separating them. CDR3 in DNA: TGTGCCAGCAGCCCATCGGGGAACACTGAAGCTTTCTTT. The encoded protein is CASSPSGNTEAFF. Looking up the rest from reference TRBV11-3 and TRBJ1-1 gives the full variable domain: EAGVVQSPRYKIIEKKQPVAFWCNPISGHNTLYWYLQNLGQGPELLIRYENEEAVDDSQLPKDRFSAERLKGVDSTLKIQPAELGDSAVYLCASSPSGNTEAFFGQGTRLTVV.

The V and J genes are TRBV18 and TRBJ1-6, with D possibly matching TRBD1 (5 bases). The length of the CDR3 is 13 residues. Germline V lookup: CDR1 KGHSH, CDR2 LQKENI. V lost 5 bases to trimming and J lost 9 bases, with 11 bases between them. The CDR3 here is CASSSTGPSPLHF. In nucleotides, the CDR3 is TGTGCCAGCTCATCTACAGGTCCTTCACCCCTCCACTTT.

The J gene is TRBJ2-7, the V gene TRBV7-3, with D tentatively TRBD2 (5 bases). V lost 6 bases and J lost 2, with 14 bases in between. Looked up from germline, CDR1 is SGHTA and CDR2 is FQGTGA. There are 14 residues in the CDR3. The CDR3 coding sequence is TGTGCCAGCAGGACGGACTTACCTCCCTACGAGCAGTACTTC. This encodes CASRTDLPPYEQYF. The full variable domain, with the rest looked up from reference TRBV7-3 and TRBJ2-7, is GAGVSQTPSNKVTEKGKYVELRCDPISGHTALYWYRQSLGQGPEFLIYFQGTGAADDSGLPNDRFFAVRPEGSVSTLKIQRTERGDSAVYLCASRTDLPPYEQYFGPGTRLTVT.

This sequence joins TRBV19 and TRBJ1-3, with D maybe TRBD1 (6 bases). V gave up 4 bases and J gave up 1 base, with 11 bases separating them. Germline V CDR1 and CDR2: LNHDA, SQIVND (reference sequence). The CDR3 contains 15 residues. CDR3 in amino acids: CASSKDRSSGNTIYF. The DNA for the CDR3 is TGTGCCAGTAGTAAAGACAGGTCGTCTGGAAACACCATATATTTT.

The chain carries TRBV7-2 and TRBJ1-6, with D unclear. This CDR3 comprises 14 residues. Per the germline V gene, CDR1 is SGHTA and CDR2 is FQGNSA. V lost 5 bases and J 5 bases, leaving 10 bases between the germline ends. The CDR3 protein is CASSVTLNNSPLHF. The CDR3 DNA is TGTGCCAGCAGCGTGACACTTAATAATTCACCCCTCCACTTT.

The rearrangement joins TRBV5-4 to TRBJ2-5; D call uncertain. The germline CDR1 and CDR2 sequences are SGHNT and YYREEE (reference sequence). V dropped 6 bases and J dropped 1 base, with 7 bases sitting between them. This CDR3 has 12 residues. CDR3 residues: CASKNSQETQYF. CDR3 coding DNA: TGTGCCAGCAAGAACTCCCAAGAGACCCAGTACTTC. The complete variable domain, with remaining parts taken from reference TRBV5-4 and TRBJ2-5, reads ETGVTQSPTHLIKTRGQQVTLRCSSQSGHNTVSWYQQALGQGPQFIFQYYREEENGRGNFPPRFSGLQFPNYSSELNVNALELDDSALYLCASKNSQETQYFGPGTRLLVL.

The rearrangement uses TRBV5-1 and TRBJ1-1; 7 nucleotides agree with TRBD1. The V gene end was trimmed by 4 bases and the J gene end by 4 bases; junction bases not matched to a gene: 7. The CDR3 sequence is 14 residues long. CDR1 SGHRS and CDR2 YFSETQ come from the germline V gene. The CDR3 sequence: CASSGNRGGTEAFF. CDR3 DNA: TGCGCCAGCAGCGGCAACAGGGGCGGCACTGAAGCTTTCTTT.

The rearrangement uses TRBV7-2 and TRBJ1-2, with D perhaps TRBD1 (5 bases). Germline V gene data show CDR1 as SGHTA and CDR2 as FQGNSA. The CDR3 is made up of 16 amino acids. V lost 3 bases to trimming and J lost 4 bases, with 18 bases between them. CDR3 protein: CASSFSHRRMGYGYTF. CDR3 DNA: TGTGCCAGCAGCTTCTCCCACAGGCGAATGGGCTATGGCTACACCTTC.

This rearrangement joins TRBV28 to TRBJ1-1, with TRBD1 matching over 9 bases. J was trimmed by 6 bases and V by 6 bases; bases with no gene match: 11. Germline CDR1 and CDR2: MDHEN and SYDVKM. The CDR3 has 15 amino acids. CDR3 loop: CASSEPGQGVPEAFF. CDR3 sequence (DNA): TGTGCCAGCAGCGAACCGGGACAGGGAGTTCCTGAAGCTTTCTTT.

The chain links TRBV28 to TRBJ1-1; D gene unclear. The length of the CDR3 is 12 residues. V was trimmed by 6 bases and J by 0 bases, leaving 5 bases between them. CDR1 and CDR2 from the germline V gene are MDHEN and SYDVKM. The CDR3 DNA reads as TGTGCCAGCAGCCCGGTGAACACTGAAGCTTTCTTT. Protein: CASSPVNTEAFF.

The V gene is TRBV4-3, the J gene TRBJ1-1; D possibly corresponds to TRBD1 (5 bases). The CDR3 extends over 16 amino acids. With 0 bases removed from V and 1 base from J, the gap between germline ends came to 12 bases. The germline gives CDR1 LGHNA, CDR2 YSLEER. In DNA, the CDR3 is TGCGCCAGCAGCCAAGATTCAGGGCTCGGGAACACTGAAGCTTTCTTT. Translated: CASSQDSGLGNTEAFF.

V gene TRBV2 combines with J gene TRBJ1-5; D perhaps matches TRBD1 (6 bases). The CDR3 consists of 13 residues. Trimming removed 4 bases at V and 3 bases at J, with 7 bases between. Per germline, CDR1 SNHLY and CDR2 FYNNEI. The DNA of the CDR3 is TGTGCCAGCAGTGGGGACAACAATCAGCCCCAGCATTTT. This encodes CASSGDNNQPQHF. The full variable domain, completed using reference TRBV2 and TRBJ1-5, is EPEVTQTPSHQVTQMGQEVILRCVPISNHLYFYWYRQILGQKVEFLVSFYNNEISEKSEIFDDQFSVERPDGSNFTLKIRSTKLEDSAMYFCASSGDNNQPQHFGDGTRLSIL.

In nucleotides, the CDR3 is TGTGCTAGTGGTTTGGGCGCCGGGACAGATAGCAATCAGCCCCAGCATTTT. This codes for CASGLGAGTDSNQPQHF. The rearrangement links TRBV12-5 to TRBJ1-5; the match to TRBD1 covers 7 bases. This CDR3 is built from 17 residues. Germline V gene lookup returns CDR1 LGHNT and CDR2 FRNRAP. V dropped 1 base and J dropped 0; count of bases not matched to a gene: 6.

The rearrangement uses TRBV10-3 and TRBJ2-1; maybe TRBD2 (5 bases). Between the trimmed V and J ends, which lost 5 bases and 2 bases, there was a span of 13 bases. Per the germline V gene, CDR1 is ENHRY and CDR2 is SYGVKD. The CDR3 loop spans 15 amino acids. For the CDR3, the DNA is TGTGCCATCAGTCTGAGCGGCCCTCCCTACAATGAGCAGTTCTTC. This sequence encodes CAISLSGPPYNEQFF.

The V and J genes are TRBV5-1 and TRBJ2-7; D is uncertain. The CDR3 sequence is 14 residues long. V was shortened by 0 bases and J by 5 bases, with 12 bases between the two germline ends. Per the germline V gene, CDR1 is SGHRS and CDR2 is YFSETQ. CDR3 nucleotides: TGCGCCAGCAGCTTGGCCGGGTTTCCGAACGAGCAGTACTTC. This codes for CASSLAGFPNEQYF. Together with reference TRBV5-1 and TRBJ2-7, the CDR3 gives the full variable domain: KAGVTQTPRYLIKTRGQQVTLSCSPISGHRSVSWYQQTPGQGLQFLFEYFSETQRNKGNFPGRFSGRQFSNSRSEMNVSTLELGDSALYLCASSLAGFPNEQYFGPGTRLTVT.

The V and J genes are TRBV19 and TRBJ2-3; the match to TRBD2 covers 12 bases. The J segment lost 4 bases and the V segment lost 6 bases, leaving 8 bases of the junction unmatched. The germline V gene encodes CDR1 LNHDA and CDR2 SQIVND (reference sequence). The CDR3 is made up of 16 amino acids. This CDR3 reads CASRPLAGGLADTQYF. In DNA, the CDR3 is TGTGCCAGTAGGCCACTAGCGGGGGGTCTCGCAGATACGCAGTATTTT.

The rearrangement uses TRBV9 and TRBJ2-1, with D perhaps matching TRBD2 (7 bases). The V end lost 4 bases, the J end lost 0 bases, and 14 bases lay between the germline ends. The germline gives CDR1 SGDLS, CDR2 YYNGEE. CDR3 length: 16 residues. As DNA, the CDR3 is TGTGCCAGCAGCTCTCGAAGGGGGGGCTCCTACAATGAGCAGTTCTTC. As protein: CASSSRRGGSYNEQFF.

This clone has just one count. Written as DNA, the CDR3 is TGCGCCAGCAGCCAAGAGAGAGAACTCACGGACACTGAAGCTTTCTTT. Its protein product is CASSQERELTDTEAFF. The gene calls are TRBV4-1 and TRBJ1-1; D gene ambiguous. Germline-derived CDR1 and CDR2 are MGHRA and YSYEKL. The CDR3 sequence is 16 residues long. The ends were cut back, 0 bases at V and 3 bases at J, with 14 bases in the middle.

The rearrangement joins TRBV9 to TRBJ2-2, with 12 bases fitting TRBD2. The CDR3 is 16 residues long. Germline trimming cut 4 bases from V and 3 bases from J; bases unmatched to any gene: 4. The germline V gene has CDR1 SGDLS and CDR2 YYNGEE. In DNA form, the CDR3 reads TGTGCCAGCAGCAGAGGACTAGCGGGGTACACCGGGGAGCTGTTTTTT. It codes for CASSRGLAGYTGELFF.

The chain combines TRBV2 with TRBJ1-2; D perhaps matches TRBD1 (5 bases). The CDR3 is made up of 17 amino acids. V was shortened by 1 base and J by 5 bases, with 20 bases between the two germline ends. Per germline, CDR1 SNHLY and CDR2 FYNNEI. CDR3 DNA: TGTGCCAGCAGTGAAGTTCCGCCTCAGGGCCTAGGGTATGGCTACACCTTC. It yields the protein CASSEVPPQGLGYGYTF.

V and J are TRBV28 and TRBJ1-6, with D possibly matching TRBD1 (5 bases). Trimming removed 6 bases from V and 9 bases from J, with 12 bases in between. Germline assignment: CDR1 MDHEN and CDR2 SYDVKM. CDR3 length equals 13 residues. Written as DNA, the CDR3 is TGTGCCAGCAGACCAGGGTTCGGTTCACCCCTCCACTTT. It codes for CASRPGFGSPLHF.

The chain couples TRBV28 to TRBJ2-7; TRBD1 matches at 8 bases. CDR1 and CDR2 (germline): MDHEN, SYDVKM. The junction had 12 bases not matched to a gene; V was cut back by 5 bases and J by 3 bases. CDR3 length equals 16 residues. CDR3 amino acids: CASSPPDRALIYEQYF. The CDR3 DNA is TGTGCCAGCAGTCCGCCGGACAGGGCCCTTATCTACGAGCAGTACTTC.

J is TRBJ2-1 and V is TRBV7-2; unclear D gene. CDR1 is SGHTA and CDR2 is FQGNSA in the germline V gene. The CDR3 totals 13 residues. V lost 1 base to trimming and J lost 7 bases, with 8 bases between them. This CDR3 is CASSLGPMNEQFF. The CDR3 DNA sequence: TGTGCCAGCAGCTTAGGGCCGATGAATGAGCAGTTCTTC.